Listed below are T cell receptor beta chains from one sample, sequenced in a study of cytomegalovirus exposure and HLA in healthy donors. Libraries were prepared by immunoSEQ multiplex PCR; TCRdb keeps only in-frame clonotypes and omits some of them. The sample shows a few hundred thousand clones, around 83% of them seen only once. Material for sequencing was PBMCs. All receptors derive from a girl aged 5-17 years in good health and CMV-seronegative. CDR3s include the opening cysteine and the closing phenylalanine or tryptophan. The D gene is left open where the match is weak. Expanded clones get a size class; other rows say once, few or many, or leave the size out.

J gene,D gene,clone size,V gene,CDR3 protein,CDR3 DNA
TRBJ2-2,.,.,TRBV6-1,CASREARQNTGELFF,TGTGCCAGCAGGGAAGCCAGACAGAACACCGGGGAGCTGTTTTTT
TRBJ2-7,TRBD2,.,TRBV6-5,CASSYITSGAYEQYF,TGTGCCAGCAGTTACATAACTAGCGGGGCCTACGAGCAGTACTTC
TRBJ2-7,.,.,TRBV5-4,CASSWTRGGEGEQYF,TGTGCCAGCAGCTGGACTAGGGGGGGCGAGGGCGAGCAGTACTTC
TRBJ1-6,.,.,TRBV7-9,CASSGGTVANSPLHF,TGTGCCAGCAGCGGAGGGACGGTGGCTAATTCACCCCTCCACTTT
TRBJ2-7,.,.,TRBV10-3,CAISDAVETGSYEQYF,TGTGCCATCAGTGATGCAGTTGAGACGGGGTCCTACGAGCAGTACTTC
TRBJ1-2,TRBD1,.,TRBV19,CASTPGGLNYGYTF,TGTGCCAGTACCCCAGGGGGCCTCAACTATGGCTACACCTTC
TRBJ2-7,TRBD2,.,TRBV5-6,CASSSGLADYEQYF,TGTGCCAGCAGCTCGGGACTAGCGGATTACGAGCAGTACTTC
TRBJ2-5,.,.,TRBV4-2,CASSQEPQGRETQYF,TGTGCCAGCAGCCAAGAGCCGCAGGGAAGAGAGACCCAGTACTTC
TRBJ1-3,.,.,TRBV27,CASSSFRDTSSGNTIYF,TGTGCCAGCAGTTCATTCCGGGACACCAGCTCTGGAAACACCATATATTTT
TRBJ2-5,TRBD2,many,TRBV6-1,CASSELAGGQETQYF,TGTGCCAGCAGTGAATTAGCGGGGGGCCAAGAGACCCAGTACTTC
TRBJ1-2,.,.,TRBV6-5,CASSYSEQGPTYTF,TGTGCCAGCAGTTACTCTGAGCAGGGGCCCACATACACCTTC
TRBJ1-3,.,.,TRBV11-2,CASSFQGSSGNTIYF,TGTGCCAGCAGCTTCCAGGGGAGCTCTGGAAACACCATATATTTT
TRBJ2-7,TRBD1,.,TRBV5-7,CASSRPGQAKTYEQYF,TGTGCCAGCAGCAGACCCGGACAGGCTAAAACTTACGAGCAGTACTTC
TRBJ1-2,.,.,TRBV28,CASSFSKGGSYGYTF,TGTGCCAGCAGTTTTTCTAAGGGGGGGTCATATGGCTACACCTTC
TRBJ2-7,TRBD1,few,TRBV18,CASSRDSGGLYEQYF,TGTGCCAGCTCACGGGACTCAGGGGGCCTCTACGAGCAGTACTTC
TRBJ2-1,.,few,TRBV5-1,CASHLRDNEQFF,TGCGCCAGCCACCTTCGGGATAATGAGCAGTTCTTC
TRBJ1-1,TRBD1,once,TRBV18,CASSPMDRTGSYTEAFF,TGTGCCAGCTCACCAATGGATCGGACAGGGTCTTACACTGAAGCTTTCTTT
TRBJ2-1,TRBD2,.,TRBV28,CASSLEGVAGGLYEQFF,TGTGCCAGCAGTCTGGAGGGGGTGGCGGGGGGTTTATATGAGCAGTTCTTC
TRBJ2-2,.,.,TRBV6-4,CASSDSETGELFF,TGTGCCAGCAGTGACAGCGAAACCGGGGAGCTGTTTTTT
TRBJ2-7,.,few,TRBV4-3,CASSQDWSGTRYEQYF,TGCGCCAGCAGCCAAGACTGGTCAGGGACACGTTACGAGCAGTACTTC
TRBJ2-2,.,.,TRBV9,CASSVSVGPNTGELFF,TGTGCCAGCAGCGTAAGCGTGGGGCCGAACACCGGGGAGCTGTTTTTT
TRBJ1-1,.,.,TRBV6-5,CASSYFRGTEAFF,TGTGCCAGCAGTTACTTCAGGGGAACTGAAGCTTTCTTT
TRBJ1-5,.,few,TRBV4-1,CASSQKQGSNQPQHF,TGCGCCAGCAGCCAAAAACAGGGTAGCAATCAGCCCCAGCATTTT
TRBJ1-5,TRBD1,.,TRBV28,CASSSPGTGGSYSNQPQHF,TGTGCCAGCAGTTCCCCCGGGACAGGTGGGTCCTATAGCAATCAGCCCCAGCATTTT
TRBJ2-2,.,.,TRBV19,CASSMWGPSGELFF,TGTGCCAGTAGTATGTGGGGCCCCTCCGGGGAGCTGTTTTTT
TRBJ2-7,.,.,TRBV28,CASASLGDYEQYF,TGTGCCAGCGCCTCCCTCGGGGACTACGAGCAGTACTTC
TRBJ1-4,.,.,TRBV5-1,CASSLEFTGSGGEKLFF,TGCGCCAGCAGCTTGGAGTTTACGGGTTCGGGGGGCGAAAAACTGTTTTTT
TRBJ1-5,.,.,TRBV5-4,CATSLGGNQPQHF,TGTGCCACCTCATTGGGGGGGAATCAGCCCCAGCATTTT
TRBJ1-2,TRBD1,.,TRBV9,CASSVAGGQGPRSHTF,TGTGCCAGCAGCGTAGCTGGGGGACAGGGTCCTAGATCTCACACCTTC
TRBJ2-7,.,.,TRBV19,CASSPVLELVDEQYF,TGTGCCAGTAGTCCCGTACTAGAGCTTGTGGACGAGCAGTACTTC
TRBJ2-7,TRBD1,.,TRBV27,CASAYRGTAKQYF,TGTGCCAGCGCTTACAGGGGGACCGCAAAGCAGTACTTC
TRBJ2-7,.,.,TRBV28,CASSLYQGEQYF,TGTGCCAGCAGTTTATACCAGGGCGAGCAGTACTTC
TRBJ1-5,TRBD1,.,TRBV28,CASSLRNRGQPQHF,TGTGCCAGCAGTTTGAGGAACAGGGGGCAGCCCCAGCATTTT
TRBJ2-7,.,.,TRBV30,CAWSVIAAVGYEQYF,TGTGCCTGGAGTGTAATAGCGGCGGTTGGCTACGAGCAGTACTTC
TRBJ1-1,.,few,TRBV7-9,CASTFAGVDTEAFF,TGTGCCAGCACCTTCGCAGGGGTTGACACTGAAGCTTTCTTT
TRBJ2-6,.,.,TRBV4-1,CASSQRESGANVLTF,TGCGCCAGCAGCCAACGAGAATCTGGGGCCAACGTCCTGACTTTC
TRBJ2-1,.,.,TRBV27,CASSLEGYGEQFF,TGTGCCAGCAGTTTGGAGGGATACGGTGAGCAGTTCTTC
TRBJ1-1,.,.,TRBV30,CAWRGLSWEAFF,TGTGCCTGGAGGGGGCTTAGCTGGGAAGCTTTCTTT
TRBJ1-3,.,.,TRBV6-6,CASSYPGTSGNTIYF,TGTGCCAGCAGTTACCCAGGAACGTCTGGAAACACCATATATTTT
TRBJ2-3,TRBD2,.,TRBV10-3,CAISRGLAGSSTDTQYF,TGTGCCATCAGTCGAGGACTAGCGGGATCAAGCACAGATACGCAGTATTTT
TRBJ1-2,.,.,TRBV27,CASSSPRTANYGYTF,TGTGCCAGCAGCTCCCCCCGGACAGCTAACTATGGCTACACCTTC
TRBJ1-1,.,.,TRBV30,CAWSSGAATEAFF,TGTGCCTGGAGCTCCGGTGCAGCGACTGAAGCTTTCTTT
TRBJ1-1,.,.,TRBV6-5,CASSYSRSFMNTEAFF,TGTGCCAGCAGTTACTCACGGTCCTTCATGAACACTGAAGCTTTCTTT
TRBJ2-5,TRBD2,.,TRBV7-9,CASSLGTSGRETQYF,TGTGCCAGCAGCTTAGGCACTAGCGGTAGAGAGACCCAGTACTTC
TRBJ2-7,.,.,TRBV7-8,CASSLEQGYEQYF,TGTGCCAGCAGCTTAGAACAGGGATACGAGCAGTACTTC
TRBJ2-1,.,.,TRBV18,CASSPPSGALVEQFF,TGTGCCAGCTCACCACCTTCAGGCGCCTTGGTTGAGCAGTTCTTC
TRBJ1-1,.,.,TRBV2,CASRTNLNGDTEAFF,TGTGCCAGCAGAACTAATTTGAACGGGGACACTGAAGCTTTCTTT
TRBJ1-6,.,.,TRBV11-2,CASSLGGGNSPLHF,TGTGCCAGCAGCTTAGGAGGAGGGAATTCACCCCTCCACTTT
TRBJ2-7,TRBD2,few,TRBV25-1,CASSGWTSGSAYEQYF,TGTGCCAGCAGTGGGTGGACTAGCGGGAGTGCCTACGAGCAGTACTTC
TRBJ2-7,TRBD1,.,TRBV30,CAWSVQGAHEQYF,TGTGCCTGGAGTGTACAGGGGGCCCACGAGCAGTACTTC
TRBJ2-2,TRBD2,.,TRBV27,CASSFALTSGNTGELFF,TGTGCCAGCAGTTTCGCTTTGACTAGCGGGAACACCGGGGAGCTGTTTTTT
TRBJ2-5,.,.,TRBV4-1,CASSPGGPALTQYF,TGCGCCAGCAGCCCCGGGGGGCCGGCCCTGACCCAGTACTTC
TRBJ2-1,.,.,TRBV14,CASSQPGGRVNEQFF,TGTGCCAGCAGCCAACCGGGGGGCAGGGTAAATGAGCAGTTCTTC
TRBJ2-7,TRBD1,.,TRBV28,CASSPGTASYEQYF,TGTGCCAGCAGTCCCGGGACAGCCTCCTACGAGCAGTACTTC
TRBJ1-1,TRBD1,.,TRBV28,CASRTGTGDFLNTEAFF,TGTGCCAGCAGGACCGGGACAGGGGACTTCCTGAACACTGAAGCTTTCTTT
TRBJ2-1,TRBD2,.,TRBV5-1,CASSLPGLAGGDEQFF,TGCGCCAGCAGCCTTCCCGGACTAGCGGGAGGAGATGAGCAGTTCTTC
TRBJ1-3,TRBD1,.,TRBV5-4,CASSPDRASSGNTIYF,TGTGCCAGCAGCCCCGACAGGGCGTCCTCTGGAAACACCATATATTTT
TRBJ2-1,.,.,TRBV6-1,CASSEAGSVDEQFF,TGTGCCAGCAGTGAAGCCGGGAGTGTCGATGAGCAGTTCTTC
TRBJ2-1,.,once,TRBV27,CASSSYSPRLVRVNNEQFF,TGTGCCAGCAGTTCCTATTCGCCTAGGTTAGTTCGAGTTAACAATGAGCAGTTCTTC
TRBJ2-1,TRBD2,.,TRBV4-1,CASSQRTVAGGSVNEQFF,TGCGCCAGCAGCCAGAGGACCGTAGCGGGAGGATCTGTCAATGAGCAGTTCTTC